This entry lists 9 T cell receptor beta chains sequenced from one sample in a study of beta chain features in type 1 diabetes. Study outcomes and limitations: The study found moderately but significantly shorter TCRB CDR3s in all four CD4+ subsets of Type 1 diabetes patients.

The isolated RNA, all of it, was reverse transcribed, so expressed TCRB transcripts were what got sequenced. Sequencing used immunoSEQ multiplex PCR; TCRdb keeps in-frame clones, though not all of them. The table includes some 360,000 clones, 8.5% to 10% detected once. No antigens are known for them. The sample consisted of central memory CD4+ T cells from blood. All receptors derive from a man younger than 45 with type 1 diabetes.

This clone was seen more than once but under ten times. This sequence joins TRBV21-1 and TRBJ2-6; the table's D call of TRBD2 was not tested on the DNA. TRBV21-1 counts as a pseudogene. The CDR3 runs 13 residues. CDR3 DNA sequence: TGTGCCGGAGTTTCATTTGGGGCCAACGTCCTGACTTTC. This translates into CAGVSFGANVLTF.

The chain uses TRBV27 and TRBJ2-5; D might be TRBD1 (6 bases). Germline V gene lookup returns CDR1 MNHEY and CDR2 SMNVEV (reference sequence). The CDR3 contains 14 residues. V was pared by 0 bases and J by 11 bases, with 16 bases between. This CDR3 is CASSLSGAIPKQYF. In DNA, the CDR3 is TGTGCCAGCAGTTTATCGGGGGCGATCCCCAAGCAGTACTTC.

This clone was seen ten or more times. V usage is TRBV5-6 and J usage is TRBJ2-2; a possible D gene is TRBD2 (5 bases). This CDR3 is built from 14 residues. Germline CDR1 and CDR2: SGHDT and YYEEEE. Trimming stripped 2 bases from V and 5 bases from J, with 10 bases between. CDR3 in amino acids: CASSFDRGTGELFF. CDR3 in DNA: TGTGCCAGCAGCTTTGACCGGGGAACCGGGGAGCTGTTTTTT.

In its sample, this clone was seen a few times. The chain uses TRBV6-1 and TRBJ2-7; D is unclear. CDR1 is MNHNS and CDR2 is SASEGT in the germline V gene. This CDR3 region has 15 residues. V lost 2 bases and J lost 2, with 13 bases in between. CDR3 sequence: CASSEQPSKAYEQYF. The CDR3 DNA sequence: TGTGCCAGCAGTGAACAGCCTTCTAAGGCCTACGAGCAGTACTTC.

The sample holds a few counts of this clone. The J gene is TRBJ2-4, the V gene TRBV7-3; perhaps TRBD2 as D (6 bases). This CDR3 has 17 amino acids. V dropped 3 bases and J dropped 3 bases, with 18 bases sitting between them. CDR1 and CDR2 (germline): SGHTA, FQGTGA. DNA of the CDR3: TGTGCCAGCAGCTTGGGCCAACGGGGGAGTGTCAAAAACATTCAGTACTTC. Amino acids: CASSLGQRGSVKNIQYF.

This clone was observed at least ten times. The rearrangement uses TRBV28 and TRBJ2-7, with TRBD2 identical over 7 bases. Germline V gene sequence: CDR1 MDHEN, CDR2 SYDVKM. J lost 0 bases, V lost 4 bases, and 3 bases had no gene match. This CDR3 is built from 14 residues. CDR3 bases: TGTGCCAGCAGTTCCCCTAGCGGCTCCTACGAGCAGTACTTC. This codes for CASSSPSGSYEQYF.

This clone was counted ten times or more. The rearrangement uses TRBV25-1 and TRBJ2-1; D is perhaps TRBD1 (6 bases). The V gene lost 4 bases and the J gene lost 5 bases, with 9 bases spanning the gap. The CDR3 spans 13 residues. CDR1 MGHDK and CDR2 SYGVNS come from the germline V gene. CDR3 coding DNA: TGTGCCAGCAGTGGGACAGTCCACAATGAGCAGTTCTTC. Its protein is CASSGTVHNEQFF. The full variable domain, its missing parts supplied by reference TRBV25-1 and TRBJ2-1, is EADIYQTPRYLVIGTGKKITLECSQTMGHDKMYWYQQDPGMELHLIHYSYGVNSTEKGDLSSESTVSRIRTEHFPLTLESARPSHTSQYLCASSGTVHNEQFFGPGTRLTVL.

The CDR3 nucleotides are TGTGCCTGGGCCAGGGGGTTGCACGAGCAGTACTTC. This codes for CAWARGLHEQYF. V is TRBV30 and J is TRBJ2-7; 7 bases match TRBD1. The CDR3 length is 12 residues. Germline CDR1 is GTSNPN and CDR2 is SVGIG (reference sequence). Trimming cost V 5 bases and J 5 bases; bases outside gene matches: 6.

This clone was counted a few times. The CDR3 DNA reads TGCAGCGTTGAAGATTGGGAACAGGGAGGGCAGTATTTT. Protein: CSVEDWEQGGQYF. The V call is TRBV29-1, the J call TRBJ2-3; D may match TRBD1 or TRBD2 (6 bases each). Germline values: CDR1 SQVTM, CDR2 ANQGSEA. V was pared by 0 bases and J by 11 bases, with 15 bases between. The CDR3 is made up of 13 amino acids.